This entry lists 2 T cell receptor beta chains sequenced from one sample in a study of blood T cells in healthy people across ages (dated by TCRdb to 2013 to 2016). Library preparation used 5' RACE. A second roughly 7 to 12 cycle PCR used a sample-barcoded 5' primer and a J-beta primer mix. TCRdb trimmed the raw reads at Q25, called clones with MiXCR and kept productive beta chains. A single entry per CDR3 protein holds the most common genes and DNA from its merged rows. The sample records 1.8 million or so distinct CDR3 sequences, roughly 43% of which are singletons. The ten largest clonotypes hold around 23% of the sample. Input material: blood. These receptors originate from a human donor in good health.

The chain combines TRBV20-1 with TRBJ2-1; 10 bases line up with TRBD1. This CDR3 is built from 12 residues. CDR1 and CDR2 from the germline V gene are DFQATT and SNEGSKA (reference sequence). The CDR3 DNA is TGCAGCACCGGGACAGGGGAAAATGAGCAGTTCTTC. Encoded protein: CSTGTGENEQFF.

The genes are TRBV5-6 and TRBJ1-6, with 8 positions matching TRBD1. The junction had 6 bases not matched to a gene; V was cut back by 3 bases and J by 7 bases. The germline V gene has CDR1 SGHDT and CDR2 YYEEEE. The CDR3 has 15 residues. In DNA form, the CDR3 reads TGTGCCAGCAGCTCAAAGACAGGGGTAAATTCACCCCTCCACTTT. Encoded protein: CASSSKTGVNSPLHF.